This T cell receptor beta chain was sequenced in a study of sequential checkpoint blockade in melanoma. Overall study: Arm A got nivolumab then ipilimumab; arm B the reverse, 1:1. Each arm's sequence ended with maintenance nivolumab.

Treatment in this sample: randomized to nivolumab then ipilimumab (arm A) or the reverse (arm B). Live CD3+CD8+ CD19− CD56− cells were sorted from PBMCs. Sequencing was performed with immunoSEQ multiplex PCR; in TCRdb, only in-frame clones are kept and a portion is missing. The table has about 9,100 clones, approximately 81% seen once. The V gene's germline CDR1 is SGHRS and CDR2 YFSETQ. With 4 bases clipped from V and 5 bases from J, the junction kept 7 bases outside the gene matches. There are 16 residues in the CDR3. The receptor was derived from a human donor with melanoma. The sequences come from CD8+ T cells sorted from blood (inferred from file names), collected from a patient given nivolumab and ipilimumab in sequence. J is TRBJ2-1 and V is TRBV5-1; 12 positions match TRBD2. CDR3 sequence (DNA): TGCGCCAGCAGCCCCGGACTAGCGGGAAGAGACAATGAGCAGTTCTTC. Translation: CASSPGLAGRDNEQFF.